Shown below are 15 T cell receptor beta chains from a single sample sequenced in a study of T-cell reconstitution after alpha-beta-depleted transplantation in children. The library targeted TCRbeta and was prepared with unique molecular identifiers. Using its own MiXCR run on the PCR reads, TCRdb lists one record per CDR3 protein. Among a few hundred thousand distinct CDR3 sequences listed, roughly 12% were seen once. The sample was peripheral blood, taken 180 days after TCRalphabeta/CD19-depleted stem cell transplant. The receptor set was obtained from a male patient aged 2 to 10 who had a stem cell transplant for chronic granulomatous disease, so the T cells may come from the graft donor.

This clonotype was counted many times. The chain recombines TRBV20-1 with TRBJ2-5; D may be TRBD1 (5 bases). V lost 1 base to trimming and J lost 2 bases, with 17 bases between them. The CDR3 has 16 amino acids. Looked up from germline, CDR1 is DFQATT and CDR2 is SNEGSKA (reference sequence). As DNA, the CDR3 is TGCAGTGCTAGAGGATATAAAGGGGCAGCACAAGAGACCCAGTACTTC. Amino acids: CSARGYKGAAQETQYF.

Turning to this clonotype: A much larger clone sits a single nucleotide away, making a read error possible. This chain connects TRBV2 to TRBJ2-7; 12 positions match TRBD2. Germline CDR1 reads SNHLY; CDR2 reads FYNNEI. This CDR3 is built from 17 residues. After removal of 7 bases from V and 2 bases from J, the junction contained 12 bases not matched to a gene. The CDR3 sequence: CASTQRRLAGDTYEQYF. Written as DNA, the CDR3 is TGTGCCAGCACCCAGAGGAGACTAGCGGGAGATACCTACGAGCAGTACTTC.

This clonotype showed up many times. The chain joins TRBV6-2 or TRBV6-3 to TRBJ1-2, with 8 bases fitting TRBD1. Trimming at V came to 6 bases and at J to 1 base, leaving 10 bases not matched to a gene. CDR3 size: 16 residues. Germline loops: CDR1 MNHEY, CDR2 SVGEGT. The CDR3 here is CASSRTETGVNYGYTF. The DNA for the CDR3 is TGTGCCAGCAGCCGCACCGAGACAGGGGTTAACTATGGCTACACCTTC.

This clonotype was seen only a few times. The chain joins TRBV29-1 to TRBJ2-1, with 10 bases matching TRBD2. CDR1 is SQVTM, CDR2 ANQGSEA, per germline. The CDR3 length is 17 residues. V was pared by 0 bases and J by 10 bases, with 15 bases of the junction left unmatched. The CDR3 DNA is TGCAGCGTTGAAGATCTTCAGCGGGGGGGCCGTGGGGACGAGCAGTTCTTC. Translated, it gives CSVEDLQRGGRGDEQFF.

This clonotype was counted many times. V gene TRBV27 combines with J gene TRBJ2-6, with 11 nucleotides matching TRBD2. With V trimmed by 4 bases and J by 2 bases, 10 bases remained unmatched. Germline V gene data show CDR1 as MNHEY and CDR2 as SMNVEV (reference sequence). CDR3 size: 19 residues. The CDR3 DNA sequence: TGTGCCAGCAGTTCGGCTAGCGGGGGGTTCCGCGCTGGGGCCAACGTCCTGACTTTC. The encoded protein is CASSSASGGFRAGANVLTF.

In its sample, this clonotype was seen once. Being one base from a much bigger clone, this may be a read error. CDR3 bases: TGTGCCAGCAGCTCCACAGGGGAGTGGCCCTACGAGCCGTACTTC. It is translated as CASSSTGEWPYEPYF. This chain connects TRBV7-9 to TRBJ2-7, with 7 bases that match TRBD1. The CDR3 sequence is 15 residues long. In germline, CDR1 is SEHNR, CDR2 FQNEAQ (reference sequence).

This clonotype was seen repeatedly, ten times or more. The chain carries TRBV5-5 and TRBJ2-7, with D possibly matching TRBD2 (6 bases). The CDR3 is made up of 14 amino acids. Germline CDR1 SGHKS, CDR2 YYEKEE (reference sequence). Trimming shortened V by 4 bases and J by 4 bases, and 15 bases separated the two germline ends. The CDR3 spells CASSPSGVGYEQYF. CDR3 DNA sequence: TGTGCCAGCAGCCCGTCGGGAGTGGGGTACGAGCAGTACTTC.

This clonotype showed up many times. The genes are TRBV20-1 and TRBJ2-7; 8 bases align to TRBD2. Germline V gene data show CDR1 as DFQATT and CDR2 as SNEGSKA (reference sequence). V was clipped by 0 bases and J by 3 bases; unmatched bases: 7. The CDR3 extends over 15 amino acids. This CDR3 is CSARESQREFYEQYF. As DNA, the CDR3 is TGCAGTGCTAGAGAATCCCAGCGGGAGTTCTACGAGCAGTACTTC.

The chain has TRBV29-1 and TRBJ1-2, with a possible D match to TRBD1 (6 bases). CDR1 and CDR2 from the germline V gene are SQVTM and ANQGSEA. This CDR3 contains 12 residues. The V end lost 4 bases, the J end lost 14 bases, and 20 bases lay between the germline ends. This CDR3 is CSVVVANTGSTF. CDR3 nucleotides: TGCAGCGTTGTTGTGGCCAACACAGGGAGTACCTTC.

This clonotype was seen ten or more times. The V and J genes are TRBV12-3 or TRBV12-4 and TRBJ1-1; D gene ambiguous. V shed 6 bases and J shed 1 base, with 15 bases lying between them. This CDR3 has 15 residues. In nucleotides, the CDR3 is TGTGCCAGCAGGAGGGTAAGCCCCCCGAACACTGAAGCTTTCTTT. It specifies CASRRVSPPNTEAFF.

Many counts were recorded for this clonotype. The chain employs TRBV20-1 and TRBJ1-2; weak D call: TRBD1 (5 bases). The germline V gene encodes CDR1 DFQATT and CDR2 SNEGSKA (reference sequence). CDR3 size: 13 residues. With 6 bases removed from V and 2 bases from J, the gap between germline ends came to 13 bases. Written as DNA, the CDR3 is TGCAGTGCCAGGGATCCGGAGAACTATGGCTACACCTTC. Protein sequence: CSARDPENYGYTF.

This clonotype has at least ten counts. J is TRBJ2-7 and V is TRBV5-5; D not certain. Germline CDR1 is SGHKS and CDR2 is YYEKEE (reference sequence). The CDR3 is made up of 12 amino acids. Trimming left V 4 bases short and J 4 bases short, with 9 bases between. In nucleotides, the CDR3 is TGTGCCAGCAGCAGGCGACTTTACGAGCAGTACTTC. Translating gives CASSRRLYEQYF.

This clonotype occurred many times. V usage is TRBV20-1 and J usage is TRBJ1-2; a weak D match, TRBD1 (5 bases). The CDR3 is 12 amino acids. V was cut by 8 bases and J by 4 bases, with 14 bases left in between. The germline V gene has CDR1 DFQATT and CDR2 SNEGSKA (reference sequence). Here the CDR3 DNA reads TGCAGTCCCCAGGGAATCTTCTATGGCTACACCTTC. Protein sequence: CSPQGIFYGYTF.

This clonotype was counted at least ten times. V usage is TRBV4-2 and J usage is TRBJ2-1; TRBD2 matches 15 bases. The CDR3 spans 15 residues. Germline V gene lookup returns CDR1 LGHNA and CDR2 YNFKEQ. V lost 5 bases and J lost 6; bases outside the gene matches: 2. The CDR3 nucleotides are TGTGCCAGCAGCAAGGGACTAGCGGGAGGCAATGAGCAGTTCTTC. Residues: CASSKGLAGGNEQFF.

In this sample, this clonotype turned up many times. V usage is TRBV12-3 or TRBV12-4 and J usage is TRBJ2-7; TRBD1 aligns across 7 bases. V was pared by 5 bases and J by 7 bases, with 11 bases of the junction left unmatched. CDR3 size: 14 residues. The CDR3 protein is CASSRPDRVEEQYF. For the CDR3, the DNA is TGTGCCAGCAGTCGTCCTGACAGGGTCGAAGAGCAGTACTTC.